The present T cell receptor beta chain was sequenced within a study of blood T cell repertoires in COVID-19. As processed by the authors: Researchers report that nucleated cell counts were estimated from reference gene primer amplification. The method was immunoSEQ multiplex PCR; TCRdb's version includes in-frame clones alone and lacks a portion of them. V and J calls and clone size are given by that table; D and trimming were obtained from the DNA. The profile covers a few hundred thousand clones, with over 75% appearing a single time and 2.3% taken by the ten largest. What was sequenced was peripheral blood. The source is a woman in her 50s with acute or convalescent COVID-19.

CDR3 in amino acids: CATRPGGGTDTQYF. In DNA form, the CDR3 reads TGTGCCACAAGGCCGGGAGGGGGCACAGATACGCAGTATTTT. The chain links TRBV2 to TRBJ2-3; 8 bases map to TRBD2. This CDR3 region has 14 residues. The germline V gene has CDR1 SNHLY and CDR2 FYNNEI. The ends lost 10 bases at V and 1 base at J; junction bases unmatched: 7.